This T cell receptor (beta chain) was sequenced in a study of metastatic and nonmetastatic thyroid tumors. This clone was found many times. The entire patient cohort was treatment-naive prior to thyroid surgery. Using MiXCR, TCRdb re-called clones from the PCR reads. The table records around 64,000 clones, approximately 4.1% of them present only once. Germline values: CDR1 SGHTS, CDR2 YDEGEE. CDR3 length equals 15 residues. V shed 1 base and J shed 3 bases, with 10 bases lying between them. The chain links TRBV5-8 to TRBJ2-2; unclear D gene. The source material was blood. The origin of this receptor is a female donor with papillary thyroid cancer or a benign thyroid nodule (not recorded which). Some clones in this sample may be carry-over from other donors' samples. This CDR3 reads CASSLRLGDTGELFF. As DNA, the CDR3 is TGTGCCAGCAGCTTGAGGCTAGGCGACACCGGGGAGCTGTTTTTT.